The 17 T cell receptor beta chains below come from one sample, sequenced in a study of shared clonotypes between healthy human individuals. Here immunoSEQ multiplex PCR was the method, and the copy in TCRdb shows in-frame clones only, minus some. The table has about 1.4 million clones, approximately 97% seen once. The sample consisted of naive CD4+ T cells sorted from blood. Specified subset: CD45RA+ positively selected. These receptors all stem from a man aged 25-45 years in good health.

The CDR3: CASSPQRDPGGEQFF. CDR3 nucleotides: TGTGCCAGCTCACCACAGCGGGACCCCGGCGGTGAGCAGTTCTTC. The V call is TRBV18, the J call TRBJ2-1, with 7 bases aligning to TRBD2. Germline CDR1 is KGHSH and CDR2 is LQKENI. The trim removed 1 base at V and 9 bases at J, leaving 9 bases unmatched. CDR3 size: 15 residues.

This clone was observed a single time. The chain has TRBV7-2 and TRBJ1-1, with D possibly TRBD1 on 5 matching bases. The CDR3 has 14 residues. V was cut by 1 base and J by 11 bases, with 17 bases left in between. Germline loops: CDR1 SGHTA, CDR2 FQGNSA. The CDR3 DNA follows: TGTGCCAGCAGCTTAGGGGGCAGTGTCCCAGGGGCTTTCTTT. It translates to CASSLGGSVPGAFF.

As concerns this clone: This sample includes further DNA sequences coding for the same CDR3. The V and J genes are TRBV29-1 and TRBJ1-1; D is unclear. CDR1 and CDR2 from the germline V gene are SQVTM and ANQGSEA. The CDR3 is made up of 13 amino acids. Trimming cost V 2 bases and J 0 bases, with 7 bases left between them. Here the CDR3 reads CSVERPLNTEAFF. The CDR3 DNA sequence: TGCAGCGTTGAACGGCCGTTGAACACTGAAGCTTTCTTT.

V is TRBV29-1 and J is TRBJ2-5; D is uncertain. In germline, CDR1 is SQVTM, CDR2 ANQGSEA. Trimming took off 7 bases at V and 5 bases at J, with 14 bases between the two ends. The CDR3 runs 12 residues. As DNA, the CDR3 is TGCAGCGCTATAGGACGAGAGGAGACCCAGTACTTC. Encoded protein: CSAIGREETQYF.

The rearrangement links TRBV7-9 to TRBJ1-2; D is perhaps TRBD1 (5 bases). V lost 7 bases and J 7 bases, leaving 19 bases between the germline ends. Germline-derived CDR1 and CDR2 are SEHNR and FQNEAQ (reference sequence). This CDR3 contains 14 residues. The CDR3 DNA follows: TGTGCCAGCACCCCAACGGACGCCGGGGGTGGCTACACCTTC. Protein product: CASTPTDAGGGYTF.

This chain uses TRBV6-6 with TRBJ1-2; D gene uncertain. The CDR3 runs 15 residues. The V and J ends lost 6 bases and 4 bases respectively, with 18 bases between them. CDR1 and CDR2 from the germline V gene are MNHNY and SVGAGI (reference sequence). The CDR3 nucleotides are TGTGCCAGCAGACCCTCAGGACGGACTATCTATGGCTACACCTTC. Protein product: CASRPSGRTIYGYTF.

This sequence joins TRBV2 and TRBJ2-5; 7 positions match TRBD1. In germline, CDR1 is SNHLY, CDR2 FYNNEI. The trim removed 7 bases at V and 4 bases at J, leaving 15 bases unmatched. This CDR3 comprises 16 residues. CDR3 nucleotide sequence: TGTGCCAGCACATCATTTCCAGGGGGAAGGGGAGAGACCCAGTACTTC. Translation: CASTSFPGGRGETQYF.

The CDR3 coding sequence is TGCGCCAGCAGCTCATCCGGGACAGAGACCTACGAGCAGTACTTC. Its translation is CASSSSGTETYEQYF. The chain combines TRBV5-1 with TRBJ2-7, with 7 bases that match TRBD1. CDR1 is SGHRS and CDR2 is YFSETQ in the germline V gene. The CDR3 has 15 amino acids. V gave up 3 bases and J gave up 2 bases; unmatched junction bases: 8.

The chain is built from TRBV27 and TRBJ1-5, with 8 bases aligning to TRBD1. Trimming took 2 bases from V and 0 from J; bases not matched to a gene: 12. Germline lookup yields CDR1 MNHEY and CDR2 SMNVEV (reference sequence). The CDR3 runs 19 residues. The CDR3 protein is CASSLKTPGQDYSNQPQHF. The CDR3 DNA reads TGTGCCAGCAGTTTAAAAACCCCGGGACAGGATTATAGCAATCAGCCCCAGCATTTT.

This chain joins TRBV5-1 and TRBJ1-4; tentative D call: TRBD1 (5 bases). Germline CDR1 and CDR2: SGHRS and YFSETQ. This CDR3 is 13 amino acids long. Trimming left V 0 bases short and J 8 bases short, with 8 bases between. The CDR3 is CASSLEDSEKLFF. The CDR3 coding sequence is TGCGCCAGCAGCTTGGAAGACAGCGAAAAACTGTTTTTT.

This clone occurred a few times. The chain is built from TRBV30 and TRBJ1-5; D is undetermined. The CDR3 covers 13 residues. Germline CDR1 reads GTSNPN; CDR2 reads SVGIG (reference sequence). V was clipped by 1 base and J by 4 bases, with 8 bases between them. The CDR3 is CAWSGGENQPQHF. The CDR3 nucleotides are TGTGCCTGGAGTGGAGGTGAAAATCAGCCCCAGCATTTT.

The chain has TRBV2 and TRBJ1-5, with D unclear. The CDR3 spans 13 residues. The V and J ends lost 10 bases and 1 base respectively, with 11 bases between them. CDR1 SNHLY and CDR2 FYNNEI come from the germline V gene. This CDR3 reads CATRLESNQPQHF. The CDR3 DNA reads TGTGCCACTAGACTAGAGAGCAATCAGCCCCAGCATTTT.

The chain couples TRBV10-3 to TRBJ2-5; either TRBD1 or TRBD2 may fit D (5 bases each). Trimming took 6 bases from V and 4 from J, leaving 9 bases between them. The CDR3 extends over 12 amino acids. Per the germline V gene, CDR1 is ENHRY and CDR2 is SYGVKD. The CDR3 DNA is TGTGCCATCAGCTGGGGGAGAGAGACCCAGTACTTC. Protein sequence: CAISWGRETQYF.

This clone has only one observation. The CDR3, as DNA: TGTGCCAGCAGCTCGACTAGACCGAACACCGGGGAGCTGTTTTTT. It yields the protein CASSSTRPNTGELFF. The chain couples TRBV11-2 to TRBJ2-2; D is perhaps TRBD2 (6 bases). Germline CDR1 and CDR2: SGHAT and FQNNGV. V was shortened by 4 bases and J by 0 bases, with 9 bases between the two germline ends. The CDR3 length is 15 residues. Together with reference TRBV11-2 and TRBJ2-2, the CDR3 gives the full variable domain: EAGVAQSPRYKIIEKRQSVAFWCNPISGHATLYWYQQILGQGPKLLIQFQNNGVVDDSQLPKDRFSAERLKGVDSTLKIQPAKLEDSAVYLCASSSTRPNTGELFFGEGSRLTVL.

The rearrangement joins TRBV18 to TRBJ2-1; D gene ambiguous. Deletions cut 0 bases from V and 0 bases from J, with 9 bases between. Germline V gene sequence: CDR1 KGHSH, CDR2 LQKENI. This CDR3 comprises 16 residues. The CDR3 is CASSPPSASSYNEQFF. Here the CDR3 DNA reads TGTGCCAGCTCACCACCAAGCGCGAGCTCCTACAATGAGCAGTTCTTC.

The chain employs TRBV5-4 and TRBJ2-2, with unresolved D. CDR1 and CDR2 (germline): SGHNT, YYREEE (reference sequence). There are 12 residues in the CDR3. Trimming removed 1 base at V and 8 bases at J, with 6 bases between. The CDR3 coding sequence is TGTGCCAGCAGCTTGTGGGCAGGGGAGCTGTTTTTT. Encoded protein: CASSLWAGELFF.

The chain is built from TRBV9 and TRBJ2-1; D might be TRBD1 or TRBD2, each matching 7 bases. CDR3 length equals 14 residues. V was cut by 2 bases and J by 9 bases, with 15 bases left in between. Germline lookup yields CDR1 SGDLS and CDR2 YYNGEE. The CDR3 DNA sequence: TGTGCCAGCAGCGTCCTAACAGGGGAGGGTGAGCAGTTCTTC. Translated, it gives CASSVLTGEGEQFF.